The 9 T cell receptor beta chains below all came from one sample that was sequenced in a study of T cell changes during pregnancy in multiple sclerosis. Repertoires were generated with immunoSEQ multiplex PCR, while TCRdb's copy carries only in-frame clones and drops some. In the table there are 45,000 to 55,000 clones, about 90% of which are singletons. The sequenced sample was CD4+ T cells from peripheral blood mononuclear cells, obtained after pregnancy. These receptor sequences come from a female donor in good health, enrolled as a control in a pregnancy study.

The chain is built from TRBV19 and TRBJ2-6; no clear D gene. Trimming removed 5 bases from V and 4 bases from J, with 9 bases in between. The CDR3 covers 14 residues. Germline values: CDR1 LNHDA, CDR2 SQIVND (reference sequence). DNA for the CDR3: TGTGCCAGTAGTGCGTTATCGGGGGCCAACGTCCTGACTTTC. Encoded protein: CASSALSGANVLTF.

The chain links TRBV7-9 to TRBJ2-7, with 9 bases fitting TRBD1. Trimming at V came to 5 bases and at J to 7 bases, leaving 9 bases not matched to a gene. There are 14 residues in the CDR3. From germline, CDR1 is SEHNR and CDR2 FQNEAQ (reference sequence). The CDR3, as DNA: TGTGCCAGCAGCGACGACAGGGGGAAACGTGAGCAGTACTTC. It yields the protein CASSDDRGKREQYF. Full variable domain (rest looked up from reference TRBV7-9 and TRBJ2-7): DTGVSQNPRHKITKRGQNVTFRCDPISEHNRLYWYRQTLGQGPEFLTYFQNEAQLEKSRLLSDRFSAERPKGSFSTLEIQRTEQGDSAMYLCASSDDRGKREQYFGPGTRLTVT.

This chain connects TRBV4-3 to TRBJ1-2, with D uncertain. The CDR3 length is 17 residues. Trimming took 4 bases from V and 4 from J, leaving 22 bases between them. In germline, CDR1 is LGHNA, CDR2 YSLEER. The CDR3: CASSPTYMGGLLYGYTF. CDR3 DNA: TGCGCCAGCAGCCCTACGTATATGGGCGGACTACTCTATGGCTACACCTTC.

To note about this clone: The same CDR3 also results from other DNA sequences found in this sample. This chain links TRBV7-9 with TRBJ2-7; D is perhaps TRBD1 (5 bases). There are 12 residues in the CDR3. V was trimmed by 5 bases and J by 4 bases, leaving 9 bases between them. Per the germline V gene, CDR1 is SEHNR and CDR2 is FQNEAQ (reference sequence). In DNA form, the CDR3 reads TGTGCCAGCAGCCTTTCAGGGTACGAGCAGTACTTC. It encodes CASSLSGYEQYF.

The chain uses TRBV6-1 and TRBJ2-3; 9 bases fit TRBD2. Trimming took 6 bases from V and 1 from J; bases not matched to a gene: 2. Germline V gives CDR1 MNHNS, CDR2 SASEGT. CDR3 size: 14 residues. The DNA for the CDR3 is TGTGCCAGCAGGCCTAGCGGGGGCACAGATACGCAGTATTTT. Protein product: CASRPSGGTDTQYF.

V is TRBV4-1 and J is TRBJ2-5, with 7 bases identical to TRBD1. The V and J ends lost 1 base and 4 bases, in that order; junction bases with no gene match: 15. The CDR3 is made up of 18 amino acids. Germline V CDR1 and CDR2: MGHRA, YSYEKL. CDR3 loop: CASSQAPVVWTGRETQYF. CDR3 nucleotide sequence: TGCGCCAGCAGCCAAGCCCCTGTGGTATGGACAGGCAGAGAGACCCAGTACTTC.

In this sample, this clone turned up a few times. This rearrangement joins TRBV12-1 to TRBJ1-4; the table's D call of TRBD1 was not tested on the DNA. TRBV12-1 is shown as a pseudogene. The CDR3 has 16 amino acids. The CDR3 DNA sequence: TGTGCCAGCAGCCCTAACGACAGGGATAGGGGTGAAAAACTGTTTTTT. Translation gives CASSPNDRDRGEKLFF.

This rearrangement joins TRBV2 to TRBJ2-3; TRBD1 agrees at 8 bases. The CDR3 contains 16 residues. V shed 6 bases, J shed 1 base, and the junction held 9 bases outside the gene matches. Germline CDR1 SNHLY, CDR2 FYNNEI. The CDR3 protein is CASRSDAQGGTDTQYF. CDR3 bases: TGTGCCAGCAGGTCGGACGCACAGGGGGGCACAGATACGCAGTATTTT. The whole variable domain, remainder taken from reference TRBV2 and TRBJ2-3, is EPEVTQTPSHQVTQMGQEVILRCVPISNHLYFYWYRQILGQKVEFLVSFYNNEISEKSEIFDDQFSVERPDGSNFTLKIRSTKLEDSAMYFCASRSDAQGGTDTQYFGPGTRLTVL.

This rearrangement joins TRBV5-1 to TRBJ1-1, with 7 bases fitting TRBD1. The CDR3 spans 13 residues. Germline V gene sequence: CDR1 SGHRS, CDR2 YFSETQ. The V and J ends lost 7 bases and 0 bases, in that order; junction bases with no gene match: 3. CDR3 sequence: CASSQGVNTEAFF. The CDR3 bases are TGCGCCAGCTCGCAGGGGGTGAACACTGAAGCTTTCTTT.